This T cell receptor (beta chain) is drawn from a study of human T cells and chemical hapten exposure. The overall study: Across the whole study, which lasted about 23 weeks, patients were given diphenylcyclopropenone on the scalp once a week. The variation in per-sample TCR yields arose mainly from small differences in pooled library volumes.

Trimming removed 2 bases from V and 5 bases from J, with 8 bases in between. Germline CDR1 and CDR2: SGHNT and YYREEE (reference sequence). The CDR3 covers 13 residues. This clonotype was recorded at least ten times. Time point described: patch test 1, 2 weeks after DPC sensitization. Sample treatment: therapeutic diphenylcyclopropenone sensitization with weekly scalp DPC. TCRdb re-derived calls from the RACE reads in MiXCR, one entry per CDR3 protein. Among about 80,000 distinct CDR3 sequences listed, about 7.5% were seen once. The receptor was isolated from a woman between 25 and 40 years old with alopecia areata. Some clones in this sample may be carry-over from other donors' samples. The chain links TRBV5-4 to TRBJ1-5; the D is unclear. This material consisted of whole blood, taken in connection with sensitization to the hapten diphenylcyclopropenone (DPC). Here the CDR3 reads CASSLDFDQPQHF. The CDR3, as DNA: TGTGCCAGCAGCTTAGATTTTGATCAGCCCCAGCATTTT.